A selection of T cell receptor beta chains follows, all from one sample in a study of T-cell reconstitution after alpha-beta-depleted transplantation in children. One entry per CDR3 protein results from TCRdb running MiXCR on the PCR reads. This sample has about a million distinct CDR3 sequences; under 30% occur once, and the top ten carry 25% to 35%. The starting material was PBMCs, mostly from graft donor cells, obtained 360 days after TCRalphabeta/CD19-depleted stem cell transplant. These receptors were obtained from a boy younger than two who had a stem cell transplant for SCID, so the T cells may come from the graft donor. Each CDR3 is given with its conserved first and last residue. A D gene is named only where the DNA matches it firmly. Clone size is not always given. Where it is, it says once, few, many or a class for expanded clones.

D gene: -; clone size: -; V gene: TRBV20-1; CDR3 length: 15; J gene: TRBJ2-1; CDR3 protein: CSAGDWAVRNNEQFF; CDR3 DNA: TGCAGTGCTGGGGACTGGGCCGTACGTAACAATGAGCAGTTCTTC
D gene: -; clone size: few; V gene: TRBV12-3/TRBV12-4; CDR3 length: 14; J gene: TRBJ2-2; CDR3 protein: CASSLGTNAGELFF; CDR3 DNA: TGTGCCAGCAGTCTTGGGACGAACGCCGGGGAGCTGTTTTTT
D gene: -; clone size: few; V gene: TRBV5-1; CDR3 length: 16; J gene: TRBJ2-1; CDR3 protein: CASSFSSVSSYNEQFF; CDR3 DNA: TGCGCCAGCAGCTTCTCTAGTGTGAGCTCCTACAATGAGCAGTTCTTC
D gene: -; clone size: few; V gene: TRBV29-1; CDR3 length: 13; J gene: TRBJ2-5; CDR3 protein: CSVEGQWGETQYF; CDR3 DNA: TGCAGCGTCGAGGGGCAGTGGGGAGAGACCCAGTACTTC
D gene: -; clone size: few; V gene: TRBV9; CDR3 length: 15; J gene: TRBJ1-4; CDR3 protein: CASSASQATNEKLFF; CDR3 DNA: TGTGCCAGCAGCGCATCCCAAGCAACTAATGAAAAACTGTTTTTT
D gene: -; clone size: few; V gene: TRBV19; CDR3 length: 15; J gene: TRBJ2-7; CDR3 protein: CASSPRASFAGEQYF; CDR3 DNA: TGTGCCAGTAGTCCCCGGGCCTCCTTCGCCGGCGAGCAGTACTTC
D gene: -; clone size: -; V gene: TRBV12-3/TRBV12-4; CDR3 length: 16; J gene: TRBJ2-3; CDR3 protein: CASSLAATGYTDTQYF; CDR3 DNA: TGTGCCAGCAGTTTAGCGGCGACAGGCTACACAGATACGCAGTATTTT
D gene: TRBD1; clone size: few; V gene: TRBV12-3/TRBV12-4; CDR3 length: 16; J gene: TRBJ2-3; CDR3 protein: CASSSPGQGAVNTQYF; CDR3 DNA: TGTGCCAGCAGTTCGCCGGGACAGGGGGCTGTAAATACGCAGTATTTT
D gene: -; clone size: -; V gene: TRBV15; CDR3 length: 15; J gene: TRBJ2-5; CDR3 protein: CATSRAGTIQETQYF; CDR3 DNA: TGTGCCACCAGCAGAGCCGGGACAATACAAGAGACCCAGTACTTC
D gene: TRBD2; clone size: -; V gene: TRBV10-3; CDR3 length: 14; J gene: TRBJ2-1; CDR3 protein: CATRSGDIYNEQFF; CDR3 DNA: TGTGCCACCCGTAGCGGGGACATCTACAATGAGCAGTTCTTC
D gene: -; clone size: -; V gene: TRBV2; CDR3 length: 17; J gene: TRBJ1-5; CDR3 protein: CASSPFWTVDFNQPQHF; CDR3 DNA: TGTGCCAGCAGTCCGTTCTGGACGGTCGATTTCAATCAGCCCCAGCATTTT
D gene: TRBD1; clone size: -; V gene: TRBV4-2; CDR3 length: 15; J gene: TRBJ1-1; CDR3 protein: CASSQGGTGSTEAFF; CDR3 DNA: TGTGCCAGCAGCCAAGGAGGGACAGGGAGCACTGAAGCTTTCTTT
D gene: -; clone size: -; V gene: TRBV5-6; CDR3 length: 13; J gene: TRBJ1-1; CDR3 protein: CASGPTRNTEAFF; CDR3 DNA: TGTGCCAGCGGACCGACACGGAACACTGAAGCTTTCTTT
D gene: TRBD1; clone size: -; V gene: TRBV5-1; CDR3 length: 15; J gene: TRBJ1-4; CDR3 protein: CASSLGDRDTEKLFF; CDR3 DNA: TGCGCCAGCAGCTTGGGTGACAGGGACACGGAAAAACTGTTTTTT
D gene: -; clone size: -; V gene: TRBV7-3; CDR3 length: 17; J gene: TRBJ2-6; CDR3 protein: CASSSRTGLSGANVLTF; CDR3 DNA: TGTGCCAGCAGCTCCCGGACGGGATTATCTGGGGCCAACGTCCTGACTTTC
D gene: TRBD2; clone size: -; V gene: TRBV13; CDR3 length: 18; J gene: TRBJ2-5; CDR3 protein: CASSPAPPSGGARETQYF; CDR3 DNA: TGTGCCAGCAGCCCCGCCCCCCCTAGCGGGGGGGCGCGGGAGACCCAGTACTTC
D gene: -; clone size: -; V gene: TRBV9; CDR3 length: 15; J gene: TRBJ1-2; CDR3 protein: CASSKTQATNYGYTF; CDR3 DNA: TGTGCCAGCAGCAAAACACAGGCTACTAACTATGGCTACACCTTC
D gene: -; clone size: -; V gene: TRBV5-1; CDR3 length: 15; J gene: TRBJ2-5; CDR3 protein: CASSQLLTGRKTQYF; CDR3 DNA: TGCGCCAGCAGCCAGCTACTGACAGGGAGGAAGACCCAGTACTTC
D gene: -; clone size: -; V gene: TRBV10-3; CDR3 length: 16; J gene: TRBJ2-2; CDR3 protein: CAISKQGATNTGELFF; CDR3 DNA: TGTGCCATCAGTAAACAGGGAGCTACGAACACCGGGGAGCTGTTTTTT
D gene: -; clone size: many; V gene: TRBV28; CDR3 length: 12; J gene: TRBJ2-7; CDR3 protein: CASSLAGHEQYF; CDR3 DNA: TGTGCCAGCAGTTTAGCCGGACACGAGCAGTACTTC
D gene: TRBD1; clone size: few; V gene: TRBV7-2; CDR3 length: 14; J gene: TRBJ1-2; CDR3 protein: CASSQDRAVYGYTF; CDR3 DNA: TGTGCCAGCAGTCAAGACAGGGCCGTCTATGGCTACACCTTC
D gene: -; clone size: -; V gene: TRBV5-1; CDR3 length: 17; J gene: TRBJ2-7; CDR3 protein: CASSFSPWTEASYEQYF; CDR3 DNA: TGCGCCAGCAGCTTCTCCCCATGGACGGAGGCCTCCTACGAGCAGTACTTC
D gene: -; clone size: -; V gene: TRBV2; CDR3 length: 14; J gene: TRBJ2-5; CDR3 protein: CASRINRAQETQYF; CDR3 DNA: TGTGCCAGCAGGATCAACAGGGCCCAAGAGACCCAGTACTTC
D gene: -; clone size: few; V gene: TRBV4-2; CDR3 length: 18; J gene: TRBJ2-7; CDR3 protein: CASSLQDIQGPFSYEQYF; CDR3 DNA: TGTGCCAGCAGCCTGCAGGACATCCAGGGCCCCTTTTCCTACGAGCAGTACTTC
D gene: -; clone size: -; V gene: TRBV29-1; CDR3 length: 13; J gene: TRBJ2-2; CDR3 protein: CSVGQGHTGELFF; CDR3 DNA: TGCAGCGTTGGGCAGGGTCACACCGGGGAGCTGTTTTTT
D gene: -; clone size: -; V gene: TRBV20-1; CDR3 length: 18; J gene: TRBJ2-7; CDR3 protein: CSARDEGGGGAYGDEQYF; CDR3 DNA: TGCAGTGCTAGAGATGAGGGAGGTGGGGGGGCGTACGGTGACGAGCAGTACTTC
D gene: -; clone size: once; V gene: TRBV20-1; CDR3 length: 16; J gene: TRBJ1-2; CDR3 protein: CSAREVKPGRNYGYTF; CDR3 DNA: TGCAGTGCTCGTGAAGTGAAGCCAGGCCGGAACTATGGCTACACCTTC
D gene: -; clone size: many; V gene: TRBV5-1; CDR3 length: 12; J gene: TRBJ2-7; CDR3 protein: CASSSGTYEQYF; CDR3 DNA: TGCGCCAGCAGCTCGGGTACCTACGAGCAGTACTTC
D gene: -; clone size: -; V gene: TRBV7-9; CDR3 length: 14; J gene: TRBJ2-7; CDR3 protein: CASSLVADPYEQYF; CDR3 DNA: TGTGCCAGCAGCTTAGTGGCCGACCCCTACGAGCAGTACTTC
D gene: -; clone size: many; V gene: TRBV5-1; CDR3 length: 14; J gene: TRBJ2-1; CDR3 protein: CASRREWGADEQFF; CDR3 DNA: TGCGCCAGCAGAAGAGAATGGGGGGCCGATGAGCAGTTCTTC
D gene: TRBD2; clone size: -; V gene: TRBV11-2; CDR3 length: 19; J gene: TRBJ2-3; CDR3 protein: CASREAGTSGAIGTDTQYF; CDR3 DNA: TGTGCCAGCAGGGAGGCCGGGACTAGCGGGGCTATTGGCACAGATACGCAGTATTTT